Shown below are 10 T cell receptor beta chains from a single sample sequenced in a study of response to subunit inactivated influenza vaccine. TCRdb fed the RT-PCR reads into MiXCR, producing one record per CDR3 protein. The table records 430,000 or so distinct CDR3 sequences, 11% of them present only once. The sample in question was PBMCs from blood, obtained more than 35 days after vaccination. The receptors come from a man between 45 and 60 years old who received an inactivated influenza vaccine.

This clonotype has at least ten counts. The rearrangement uses TRBV6-1 and TRBJ2-7; TRBD1 matches at 8 bases. V lost 6 bases, J lost 4 bases, and 11 bases stayed unmatched. The CDR3 loop spans 15 amino acids. Germline-derived CDR1 and CDR2 are MNHNS and SASEGT. This CDR3 reads CASRVDRDRRYEQYF. As DNA, the CDR3 is TGTGCCAGCAGGGTGGACCGGGACAGGAGATACGAGCAGTACTTC.

This clonotype came up a few times. This chain uses TRBV10-3 with TRBJ2-6; TRBD1 agrees at 8 bases. Per the germline V gene, CDR1 is ENHRY and CDR2 is SYGVKD. The CDR3 is 15 amino acids. J lost 2 bases, V lost 5 bases, and 2 bases had no gene match. CDR3 nucleotide sequence: TGTGCCATCAGTATACAGGGGGCTGGGGCCAACGTCCTGACTTTC. Its protein is CAISIQGAGANVLTF.

Comments on this clonotype: The junction shows a germline mismatch at one end, possibly a read error. In DNA form, the CDR3 reads TGTGCCAGCACCCCAGGGGCCACCGGGGAGCTGTATTTT. This sequence encodes CASTPGATGELYF. The chain uses TRBV2 and TRBJ2-2; D may be TRBD1 (6 bases). This CDR3 spans 13 amino acids. Germline loops: CDR1 SNHLY, CDR2 FYNNEI.

The rearrangement links TRBV7-9 to TRBJ2-4; D might be TRBD2 (5 bases). V lost 5 bases to trimming and J lost 0 bases, with 17 bases between them. Germline values: CDR1 SEHNR, CDR2 FQNEAQ (reference sequence). The CDR3 spans 17 residues. The CDR3 nucleotides read TGTGCCAGCAGCCGTGTCGAGGGTAATCTAGCCAAAAACATTCAGTACTTC. Translation: CASSRVEGNLAKNIQYF.

The CDR3 protein is CASSGEGLSGANVLTF. The DNA of the CDR3 is TGTGCCAGCAGCGGCGAGGGTCTCTCTGGGGCCAACGTCCTGACTTTC. The chain employs TRBV9 and TRBJ2-6, with D possibly TRBD2 on 5 matching bases. V lost 3 bases, J lost 0 bases, and 10 bases lay in between. The CDR3 is 16 amino acids. Per the germline V gene, CDR1 is SGDLS and CDR2 is YYNGEE.

This clonotype occurred a few times. This chain links TRBV28 with TRBJ2-1, with 11 bases identical to TRBD2. The CDR3 is 16 amino acids. The germline V gene encodes CDR1 MDHEN and CDR2 SYDVKM. With 5 bases clipped from V and 4 bases from J, the junction kept 7 bases outside the gene matches. The CDR3 sequence: CASSTSGLAEYNEQFF. The CDR3 nucleotides read TGTGCCAGCAGTACCTCGGGACTAGCGGAATACAATGAGCAGTTCTTC. The full variable domain, in which reference TRBV28 and TRBJ2-1 provide the parts outside the CDR3, is DVKVTQSSRYLVKRTGEKVFLECVQDMDHENMFWYRQDPGLGLRLIYFSYDVKMKEKGDIPEGYSVSREKKERFSLILESASTNQTSMYLCASSTSGLAEYNEQFFGPGTRLTVL.

This clonotype showed up just a few times. V and J are TRBV12-3 or TRBV12-4 and TRBJ2-5; D not certain. The CDR3 is made up of 12 amino acids. V lost 8 bases to trimming and J lost 4 bases, with 11 bases between them. DNA of the CDR3: TGTGCCAGCTTAGCTTTAGGAGAGACCCAGTACTTC. It translates to CASLALGETQYF.

This clonotype has ten or more counts. The rearrangement uses TRBV6-6 and TRBJ1-1; D may be TRBD1 (6 bases). Trimming stripped 6 bases from V and 8 bases from J, with 13 bases between. The CDR3 contains 12 residues. Per the germline V gene, CDR1 is MNHNY and CDR2 is SVGAGI (reference sequence). This CDR3 is CASRQGHEEAFF. CDR3 in DNA: TGTGCCAGCAGGCAGGGGCACGAGGAAGCTTTCTTT.

This clonotype was seen repeatedly, ten times or more. The gene calls are TRBV7-2 and TRBJ2-7; TRBD2 matches at 15 bases. The CDR3 totals 15 residues. Germline CDR1 and CDR2: SGHTA and FQGNSA. Trimming removed 5 bases from V and 4 bases from J; junction bases left unmatched: 3. CDR3 in amino acids: CASSAGLAGGYEQYF. The CDR3 DNA reads TGTGCCAGCAGCGCTGGACTAGCGGGAGGGTACGAGCAGTACTTC. The full variable domain, with the rest looked up from reference TRBV7-2 and TRBJ2-7, is GAGVSQSPSNKVTEKGKDVELRCDPISGHTALYWYRQSLGQGLEFLIYFQGNSAPDKSGLPSDRFSAERTGGSVSTLTIQRTQQEDSAVYLCASSAGLAGGYEQYFGPGTRLTVT.

The J gene is TRBJ2-5, the V gene TRBV7-6; TRBD1 agrees at 11 bases. V was clipped by 1 base and J by 3 bases; unmatched bases: 1. This CDR3 has 15 amino acids. Germline V lookup: CDR1 SGHVS, CDR2 FNYEAQ. In DNA, the CDR3 is TGTGCCAGCAGCTTAGGGACAGGGGGCGAAGAGACCCAGTACTTC. Translated, it gives CASSLGTGGEETQYF.